These 16 T cell receptor beta chains originate from one sample sequenced in a study of T cell clusters in autoimmune cytopenias. TRB was amplified by touch-down multiplex PCR, primer pools A and B combined. TCRdb reprocessed the multiplex PCR reads and keeps a single row for each CDR3 protein, giving no DNA. This sample's table reports roughly 6,100 distinct CDR3 sequences. TRB was amplified from roughly 250 ng of peripheral blood genomic DNA per sample. Separately, the same data were catalogued under a study of T cell repertoires in aging, cancer and after chemotherapy.

Input material: peripheral blood. The receptors come from a human donor in good health.

This clonotype registers medium-sized by frequency. This chain connects TRBV6-5 to TRBJ1-2. The CDR3 runs to 12 residues. Germline-derived CDR1 and CDR2 are MNHEY and SVGAGI. The CDR3 is CASSYGGSGYTF.

The chain combines TRBV6-5 with TRBJ1-1; TCRdb designates TRBD1, a call that cannot be tested without DNA. The CDR3 extends over 13 amino acids. CDR1 MNHEY and CDR2 SVGAGI come from the germline V gene. The CDR3: CASTSTANTEAFF.

The chain recombines TRBV12-5 with TRBJ2-5; without DNA, the TCRdb call of TRBD2 cannot be checked. The CDR3 contains 15 residues. The V gene's germline CDR1 is LGHNT and CDR2 FRNRAP. The CDR3 loop is CASGLMAGVQETQYF.

The chain employs TRBV27 and TRBJ2-1; TCRdb selects TRBD2, and the lack of DNA leaves this call unchecked. CDR3 length equals 14 residues. Germline CDR1 and CDR2: MNHEY and SMNVEV (reference sequence). This CDR3 reads CASMTRISVHEQFF.

This clonotype ranks as medium-sized in terms of frequency. V usage is TRBV5-6 and J usage is TRBJ2-2; the D gene TCRdb calls, TRBD2, cannot be checked with no DNA. CDR1 is SGHDT, CDR2 YYEEEE, per germline. This CDR3 has 15 residues. This CDR3 reads CASSLVGGSAGELFF. The full variable domain, with the rest looked up from reference TRBV5-6 and TRBJ2-2, is DAGVTQSPTHLIKTRGQQVTLRCSPKSGHDTVSWYQQALGQGPQFIFQYYEEEERQRGNFPDRFSGHQFPNYSSELNVNALLLGDSALYLCASSLVGGSAGELFFGEGSRLTVL.

This chain uses TRBV10-1 with TRBJ2-2. CDR1 is WNHNN and CDR2 is SYGVQD in the germline V gene (reference sequence). The CDR3 sequence is 14 residues long. The CDR3 sequence: CASSESWSAGELFF.

The V gene is TRBV12-3 or TRBV12-4, the J gene TRBJ1-6. This CDR3 has 15 amino acids. The CDR3 spells CASRLSADGNSPLHF.

The rearrangement links TRBV12-3 or TRBV12-4 to TRBJ1-1; the D gene TCRdb calls, TRBD1, cannot be checked with no DNA. This CDR3 is 16 amino acids long. CDR3 sequence reads: CASSTKHRALNTEAFF.

The chain is built from TRBV19 and TRBJ2-7; the D call of TRBD2 rests on TCRdb alone, since no DNA is present to check it. CDR3 length: 15 amino acids. Germline CDR1 and CDR2: LNHDA and SQIVND (reference sequence). This chain's CDR3 is CASTWSASGGYERFF. Full variable domain (missing parts from reference TRBV19 and TRBJ2-7): DGGITQSPKYLFRKEGQNVTLSCEQNLNHDAMYWYRQDPGQGLRLIYYSQIVNDFQKGDIAEGYSVSREKKESFPLTVTSAQKNPTAFYLCASTWSASGGYERFFGPGTRLTVT.

This clonotype is medium-sized by frequency. J is TRBJ1-2 and V is TRBV6-2 or TRBV6-3; with no DNA, the TCRdb D assignment of TRBD1 cannot be verified. CDR1 MNHEY and CDR2 SVGEGT come from the germline V gene. The CDR3 runs 16 residues. CDR3 in amino acids: CASSYPMGPINYGYTF.

The CDR3 here is CASSYRQETQYF. The chain is built from TRBV7-9 and TRBJ2-5. The CDR3 extends over 12 amino acids. Looked up from germline, CDR1 is SEHNR and CDR2 is FQNEAQ (reference sequence).

Measured by frequency, this clonotype is medium-sized. The chain joins TRBV12-3 or TRBV12-4 to TRBJ2-1; TCRdb names TRBD2, which stays unverified in the absence of DNA. The CDR3 is 14 amino acids. CDR3 residues: CASSLAGTYNEQFF.

This clonotype registers medium-sized by frequency. The chain couples TRBV27 to TRBJ2-3; there is no DNA to check the TCRdb D call of TRBD1. Germline assignment: CDR1 MNHEY and CDR2 SMNVEV (reference sequence). This CDR3 is 15 amino acids long. CDR3 sequence reads: CASSFQGKGTDTQYF.

This chain uses TRBV4-3 with TRBJ2-1; there is no DNA to check the TCRdb D call of TRBD2. This CDR3 has 15 residues. Per the germline V gene, CDR1 is LGHNA and CDR2 is YSLEER. The CDR3 loop is CASSQEASGGNEQFF.

The V gene is TRBV20-1, the J gene TRBJ2-5; TCRdb lists TRBD1, though no DNA is available to test this call. The CDR3 runs 15 residues. Per germline, CDR1 DFQATT and CDR2 SNEGSKA (reference sequence). This CDR3 is CSANIEGTGQETQYF.

Its frequency marks this clonotype as medium-sized (0.01 to 0.1%). The chain combines TRBV12-3 or TRBV12-4 with TRBJ2-1. CDR3 length: 15 amino acids. CDR3 residues: CASSPSKSSYNEQFF.